This TCR beta chain was recorded in a study of T cell responses to AZD1222 COVID-19 vaccine. The study, taken as a whole, reports: Only six people who got AZD1222 tested seropositive at baseline.

The CDR3 extends over 12 amino acids. Germline assignment: CDR1 MNHNS and CDR2 SASEGT. V lost 10 bases and J lost 2, with 11 bases in between. Both about-4-week and about-12-week second-dose recipients were combined. Comments on this clone: Antigen: not known.

The method was immunoSEQ multiplex PCR; TCRdb's version includes in-frame clones alone and lacks a portion of them. The sample has over 110,000 clones; roughly nine tenths are singletons. The chain couples TRBV6-1 to TRBJ1-2; D possibly corresponds to TRBD1 (6 bases). This specimen was peripheral blood, taken 28 days after the second AZD1222 dose. This receptor was taken from an adult who received the AZD1222 COVID-19 vaccine. Written as DNA, the CDR3 is TGTGCCACCAAAACAGGGAACTATGGCTACACCTTC. Translation gives CATKTGNYGYTF.